This passage covers 10 T cell receptor beta chains from one sample sequenced in a study of shared clonotypes between healthy human individuals. TCRdb keeps only in-frame clones here, not all; method: immunoSEQ multiplex PCR. The sample comprises some 1.5 million clones, roughly 96% of which are singletons, and roughly 1.2% rests with the top ten. Sequencing used naive CD4+ T cells sorted from blood. Subset indicated: CD45RA+ positively selected. The source is a man in his thirties or forties in good health.

The J gene is TRBJ2-4, the V gene TRBV5-6; D could derive from TRBD1 or TRBD2 (6 bases each). Germline V gives CDR1 SGHDT, CDR2 YYEEEE. Trimming removed 6 bases at V and 3 bases at J, with 22 bases between. The CDR3 contains 17 residues. As DNA, the CDR3 is TGTGCCAGCACCCACGGTGCCGGGGGCCAAGGCAAAAACATTCAGTACTTC. Its translation: CASTHGAGGQGKNIQYF.

Comment on this clone: The same CDR3 is also encoded by other DNA sequences in this sample. V usage is TRBV12-5 and J usage is TRBJ2-1; unclear D gene. The V gene's germline CDR1 is LGHNT and CDR2 FRNRAP. V lost 6 bases, J lost 7 bases, and 7 bases lay in between. The CDR3 has 11 residues. This chain's CDR3 is CASGNFNEQFF. The CDR3 DNA sequence: TGTGCTAGTGGCAACTTTAATGAGCAGTTCTTC.

The rearrangement links TRBV5-1 to TRBJ2-3; D is unclear. CDR1 and CDR2 from the germline V gene are SGHRS and YFSETQ. V was pared by 0 bases and J by 4 bases, with 12 bases between. The length of the CDR3 is 15 residues. The CDR3 coding sequence is TGCGCCAGCAGCTTGGAGGCAGGACGATCAGATACGCAGTATTTT. Translating gives CASSLEAGRSDTQYF.

The CDR3 sequence is CASQNGSQETQYF. For the CDR3, the DNA is TGTGCCAGCCAAAACGGGAGTCAAGAGACCCAGTACTTC. The chain employs TRBV18 and TRBJ2-5, with a tentative D call TRBD2 (6 bases). CDR3 length: 13 amino acids. The V gene's germline CDR1 is KGHSH and CDR2 LQKENI. V lost 8 bases and J 2 bases, leaving 12 bases between the germline ends. Using reference TRBV18 and TRBJ2-5 for the parts outside the CDR3, the full variable domain is NAGVMQNPRHLVRRRGQEARLRCSPMKGHSHVYWYRQLPEEGLKFMVYLQKENIIDESGMPKERFSAEFPKEGPSILRIQQVVRGDSAAYFCASQNGSQETQYFGPGTRLLVL.

The chain combines TRBV11-2 with TRBJ1-5, with D possibly TRBD1 on 5 matching bases. The CDR3 totals 15 residues. With 1 base removed from V and 5 bases from J, the gap between germline ends came to 12 bases. CDR1 is SGHAT, CDR2 FQNNGV, per germline. The CDR3 is CASSLAAGYHQPQHF. The DNA of the CDR3 is TGTGCCAGCAGCTTAGCGGCAGGGTACCATCAGCCCCAGCATTTT.

This chain connects TRBV5-1 to TRBJ2-7, with a weak D call TRBD2 (5 bases). V shed 1 base and J shed 4 bases, with 18 bases lying between them. The CDR3 sequence is 16 residues long. CDR1 SGHRS and CDR2 YFSETQ come from the germline V gene. CDR3 in amino acids: CASSLSRLATSYEQYF. CDR3 sequence (DNA): TGCGCCAGCAGCTTGTCTCGTCTAGCAACCTCTTACGAGCAGTACTTC.

In this sample, this clone turned up a few times. V usage is TRBV27 and J usage is TRBJ2-7, with a tentative D call TRBD1 (6 bases). Germline CDR1 MNHEY, CDR2 SMNVEV (reference sequence). The CDR3 is made up of 15 amino acids. V was clipped by 5 bases and J by 12 bases, with 26 bases between them. CDR3 protein: CASSQYAIQGNWMYF. The CDR3 bases are TGTGCCAGCAGTCAATACGCGATCCAGGGGAATTGGATGTACTTC.

The chain has TRBV5-1 and TRBJ1-1, with 8 bases matching TRBD1. The CDR3 extends over 14 amino acids. CDR1 is SGHRS, CDR2 YFSETQ, per germline. J was trimmed by 6 bases and V by 5 bases; bases with no gene match: 9. CDR3 in amino acids: CASRFTGQGPEAFF. The CDR3 DNA reads as TGCGCCAGCAGGTTCACCGGACAGGGCCCTGAAGCTTTCTTT.

The chain uses TRBV14 and TRBJ2-7, with D possibly being TRBD1 (6 bases). CDR3 length: 14 residues. CDR1 is SGHDN and CDR2 is FVKESK in the germline V gene. Trimming took off 0 bases at V and 4 bases at J, with 10 bases between the two ends. CDR3 nucleotides: TGTGCCAGCAGCCAAGAGACAGGCAATTACGAGCAGTACTTC. Amino acid sequence: CASSQETGNYEQYF.

This clone was found a few times. The V call is TRBV2, the J call TRBJ2-5; 9 nucleotides match TRBD2. Losses at the gene ends were 5 bases for V and 4 bases for J; bases not matched to a gene: 5. Germline assignment: CDR1 SNHLY and CDR2 FYNNEI. The CDR3 covers 14 residues. The CDR3 reads CASSRAGGLETQYF. For the CDR3, the DNA is TGTGCCAGCAGTAGAGCGGGAGGCCTAGAGACCCAGTACTTC. The full variable domain, completed using reference TRBV2 and TRBJ2-5, is EPEVTQTPSHQVTQMGQEVILRCVPISNHLYFYWYRQILGQKVEFLVSFYNNEISEKSEIFDDQFSVERPDGSNFTLKIRSTKLEDSAMYFCASSRAGGLETQYFGPGTRLLVL.